The 4 T cell receptor beta chains given below trace back to one sample, sequenced in a study of blood T cells in healthy people across ages. A second PCR, run for roughly 7 to 12 cycles, used a sample-barcoded 5' primer plus a J-beta primer mix. TCRdb redid the calling of the 5' RACE reads with MiXCR, one entry per CDR3 protein. The sample consists of around 1,000,000 distinct CDR3 sequences, roughly 24% of them appearing once. These same records also appear under a second study, on T cells of mothers and their children.

What was sequenced was blood. The receptor source for this set is a girl aged 2 to 9 in good health.

This clonotype was found once. The chain joins TRBV7-2 to TRBJ1-1, with a weak D call TRBD1 (5 bases). The germline V gene has CDR1 SGHTA and CDR2 FQGNSA. V lost 5 bases to trimming and J lost 5 bases, with 18 bases between them. The CDR3 is 15 amino acids. CDR3 protein: CASSLEMGVRTEAFF. CDR3 DNA sequence: TGTGCCAGCAGCCTAGAAATGGGGGTCCGGACTGAAGCTTTCTTT.

This clonotype was detected only a few times. V gene TRBV12-3 or TRBV12-4 combines with J gene TRBJ1-2, with a tentative D call TRBD1 (6 bases). CDR3 length: 14 residues. The V and J ends lost 8 bases and 0 bases respectively, with 13 bases between them. DNA for the CDR3: TGTGCCAGCGCGGCGGGGGCTACTAACTATGGCTACACCTTC. This sequence encodes CASAAGATNYGYTF.

This clonotype showed up many times. J is TRBJ2-7 and V is TRBV29-1; 10 bases fit TRBD2. V lost 6 bases and J lost 4; bases outside the gene matches: 3. This CDR3 region has 12 residues. Germline loops: CDR1 SQVTM, CDR2 ANQGSEA. The CDR3 DNA reads TGCAGCGTAGCGGGAGGGCCTTACGAGCAGTACTTC. This translates into CSVAGGPYEQYF.

In this sample, this clonotype turned up a few times. The V call is TRBV27, the J call TRBJ1-1, with D uncertain. Trimming removed 4 bases at V and 6 bases at J, with 9 bases between. The germline CDR1 and CDR2 sequences are MNHEY and SMNVEV (reference sequence). The CDR3 has 12 amino acids. The CDR3, as DNA: TGTGCCAGCAGTTCAGGCATGGCTGAAGCTTTCTTT. Protein product: CASSSGMAEAFF.